The T cell receptor beta chain under discussion was sequenced for a study of T cells in localized non-small cell lung cancer. General study findings and limits: Longer overall survival was linked to higher blood T cell density.

Germline CDR1 reads LNHNV; CDR2 reads YYDKDF (reference sequence). CDR3 size: 16 residues. Germline trimming cut 1 base from V and 4 bases from J; bases unmatched to any gene: 9. Profiled with immunoSEQ multiplex PCR; TCRdb holds only in-frame clones, not every one. This repertoire shows 130,000 or so clones, 89% found once; its top ten account for roughly 1.8%. A note on this clone: Its antigen remains unknown.

The sequence was collected from a female donor at least 60 years old with stage I lung adenocarcinoma. The sequencing used peripheral blood, collected before any cancer treatment. The chain combines TRBV15 with TRBJ2-5; TRBD1 matches 7 bases. The CDR3 DNA follows: TGTGCCACCAGCAGAGTAGACAGGGCAACGGTAGAGACCCAGTACTTC. Protein product: CATSRVDRATVETQYF.